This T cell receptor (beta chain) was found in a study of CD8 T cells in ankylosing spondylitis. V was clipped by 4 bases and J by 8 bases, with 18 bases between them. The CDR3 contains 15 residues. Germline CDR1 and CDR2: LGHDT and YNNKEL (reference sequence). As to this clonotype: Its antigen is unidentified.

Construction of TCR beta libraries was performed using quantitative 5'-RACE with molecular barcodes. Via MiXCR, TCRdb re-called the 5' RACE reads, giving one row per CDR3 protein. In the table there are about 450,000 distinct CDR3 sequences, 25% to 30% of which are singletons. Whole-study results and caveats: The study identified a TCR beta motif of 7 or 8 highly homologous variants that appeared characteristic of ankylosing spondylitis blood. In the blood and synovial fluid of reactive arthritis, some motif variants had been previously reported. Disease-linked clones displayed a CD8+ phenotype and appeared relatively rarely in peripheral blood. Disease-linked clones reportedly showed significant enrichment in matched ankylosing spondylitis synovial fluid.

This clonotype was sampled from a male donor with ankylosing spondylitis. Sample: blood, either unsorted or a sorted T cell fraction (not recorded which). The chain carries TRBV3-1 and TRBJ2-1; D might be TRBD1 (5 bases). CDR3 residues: CASSPWEGPRDEQFF. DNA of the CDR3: TGTGCCAGCAGCCCGTGGGAAGGGCCCAGGGATGAGCAGTTCTTC.